This T cell receptor beta chain is from a study of CD8 T cells in ankylosing spondylitis. A note on this clonotype: Its target is not known.

CDR1 is GTSNPN, CDR2 SVGIG, per germline (reference sequence). The V and J ends lost 8 bases and 4 bases respectively, with 26 bases between them. This CDR3 spans 16 amino acids. Each TCR beta library was made by quantitative 5'-RACE that incorporated molecular barcodes. TCRdb redid the calling of the 5' RACE reads with MiXCR, one entry per CDR3 protein. The sample lists roughly 470,000 distinct CDR3 sequences, 20% to 30% occurring once. Study outcomes and limitations: CD8+ disease-linked clones were present at relatively low frequencies in blood. One TCR beta motif, made up of under ten highly homologous variants, appeared characteristic of ankylosing spondylitis blood. There were earlier reports of some motif variants in reactive arthritis synovial fluid and blood. Reports say disease-linked clones showed up significantly more in matched ankylosing spondylitis synovial fluid.

Sequenced sample: blood, either unsorted or a sorted T cell fraction (not recorded which). The sequence was obtained from a male donor with ankylosing spondylitis. The gene calls are TRBV30 and TRBJ1-2, with a possible D match to TRBD1 (5 bases). CDR3 DNA sequence: TGTGCCCATATCACCCAAGGGGCAAACTGGGGCTATGGCTACACCTTC. This gives the protein CAHITQGANWGYGYTF.